This T cell receptor beta chain comes out of a study of shared clonotypes between healthy human individuals. Looking at the study overall: A donor's plate count was three for CD4 naive and three for CD4 memory; CD8 naive had two and CD8 memory one.

CD45RO-negative, CCR7-selected cells formed the naive CD8 fraction, which excluded terminally differentiated effector memory CD45RA+ cells. The method was immunoSEQ multiplex PCR; TCRdb's version includes in-frame clones alone and lacks a portion of them. The table has some 2,000,000 clones, about 95% seen once; the top ten hold around 1.1%. As concerns this clone: The antigen is not known.

Study-wide results and caveats: Naive subsets usually exceeded memory subsets in estimated richness.

Sequences were obtained from naive CD8+ T cells sorted from blood. This TCR came from a young man in good health.

In nucleotides, the CDR3 is TGCGCCAGCAGTGAGTTTAAAGAATACTATGGCTACACCTTC. Protein product: CASSEFKEYYGYTF. The V call is TRBV10-1, the J call TRBJ1-2; D gene unclear. V dropped 1 base and J dropped 3 bases, with 9 bases sitting between them. Germline values: CDR1 WNHNN, CDR2 SYGVQD (reference sequence). CDR3 length equals 14 residues.